This T cell receptor (beta chain) was sequenced in a study of blood T cell repertoires in COVID-19. Looking at the study overall: Specimens from acute and convalescent COVID-19 originated in the United States, Italy and Spain. T cells, B-cell-depleted T cells, or PBMCs provided the cDNA or gDNA that served as material.

Assay: immunoSEQ multiplex PCR; the TCRdb copy retains only in-frame clones and omits some. Here the sample spans around 160,000 clones, roughly 88% being singletons. The study recruited people aged roughly 18 to 100 years across approximately 24 US areas. Sequenced material: PBMCs or T cells enriched from blood (not recorded which). The origin of this receptor is a woman in her twenties or thirties with acute COVID-19.

DNA for the CDR3: TGTGCAAAAACCGGGACAGACGTGTCCTTAGGTCATGGCTACACCTTC. It codes for CAKTGTDVSLGHGYTF. The chain employs TRBV12-5 and TRBJ1-2; 7 bases fit TRBD1. Looked up from germline, CDR1 is LGHNT and CDR2 is FRNRAP. This CDR3 contains 16 residues.